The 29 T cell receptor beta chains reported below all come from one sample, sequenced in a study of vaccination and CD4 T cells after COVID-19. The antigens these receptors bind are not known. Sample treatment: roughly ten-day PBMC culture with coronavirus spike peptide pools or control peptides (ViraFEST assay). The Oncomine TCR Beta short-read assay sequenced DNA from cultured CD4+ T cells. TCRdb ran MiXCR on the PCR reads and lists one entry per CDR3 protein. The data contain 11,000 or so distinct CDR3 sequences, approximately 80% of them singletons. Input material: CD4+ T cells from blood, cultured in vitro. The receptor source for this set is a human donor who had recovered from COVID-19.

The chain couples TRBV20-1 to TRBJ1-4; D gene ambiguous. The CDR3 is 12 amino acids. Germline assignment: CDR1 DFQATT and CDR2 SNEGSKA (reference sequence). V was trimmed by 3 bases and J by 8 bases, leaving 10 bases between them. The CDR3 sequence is CSASDHWEKLFF. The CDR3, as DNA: TGCAGTGCTAGCGACCACTGGGAAAAACTGTTTTTT.

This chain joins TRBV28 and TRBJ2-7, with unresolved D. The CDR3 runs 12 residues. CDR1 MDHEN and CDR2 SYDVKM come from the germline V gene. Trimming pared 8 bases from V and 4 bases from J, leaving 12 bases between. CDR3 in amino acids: CASLTWGYEQYF. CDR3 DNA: TGTGCCAGCCTAACTTGGGGTTACGAGCAGTACTTC.

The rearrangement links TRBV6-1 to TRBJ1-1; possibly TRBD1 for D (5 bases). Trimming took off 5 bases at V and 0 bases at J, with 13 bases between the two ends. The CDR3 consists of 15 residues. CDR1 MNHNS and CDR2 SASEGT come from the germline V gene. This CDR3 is CASSPRDLMNTEAFF. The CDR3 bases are TGTGCCAGCAGTCCCAGGGATTTAATGAACACTGAAGCTTTCTTT.

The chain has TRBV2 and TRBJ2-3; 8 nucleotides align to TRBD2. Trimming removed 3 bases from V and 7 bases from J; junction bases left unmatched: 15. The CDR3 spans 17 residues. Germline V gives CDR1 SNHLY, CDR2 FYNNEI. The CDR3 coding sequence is TGTGCCAGCAGTGAGGGTTTGTTGAGCGGGAGAAGGCATACGCAGTATTTT. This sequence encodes CASSEGLLSGRRHTQYF.

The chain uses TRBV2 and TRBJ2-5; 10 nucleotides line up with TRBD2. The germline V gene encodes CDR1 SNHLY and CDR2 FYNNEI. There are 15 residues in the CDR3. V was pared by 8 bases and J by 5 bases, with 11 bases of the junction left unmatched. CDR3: CASSLRTSGWETQYF. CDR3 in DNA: TGTGCCAGCTCGCTTAGGACTAGCGGTTGGGAGACCCAGTACTTC. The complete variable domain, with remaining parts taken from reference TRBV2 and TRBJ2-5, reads EPEVTQTPSHQVTQMGQEVILRCVPISNHLYFYWYRQILGQKVEFLVSFYNNEISEKSEIFDDQFSVERPDGSNFTLKIRSTKLEDSAMYFCASSLRTSGWETQYFGPGTRLLVL.

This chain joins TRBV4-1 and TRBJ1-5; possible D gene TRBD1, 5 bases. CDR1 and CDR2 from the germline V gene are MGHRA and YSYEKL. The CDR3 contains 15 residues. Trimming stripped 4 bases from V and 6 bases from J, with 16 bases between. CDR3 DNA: TGCGCCAGCAGCCTCGACGGGCAGGGACTTCAGCCCCAGCATTTT. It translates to CASSLDGQGLQPQHF.

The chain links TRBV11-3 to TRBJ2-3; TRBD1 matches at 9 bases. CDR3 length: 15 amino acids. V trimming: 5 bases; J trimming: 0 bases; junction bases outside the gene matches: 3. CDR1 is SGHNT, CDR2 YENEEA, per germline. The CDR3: CASSPGTGSTDTQYF. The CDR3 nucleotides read TGTGCCAGCAGCCCGGGGACAGGGAGCACAGATACGCAGTATTTT.

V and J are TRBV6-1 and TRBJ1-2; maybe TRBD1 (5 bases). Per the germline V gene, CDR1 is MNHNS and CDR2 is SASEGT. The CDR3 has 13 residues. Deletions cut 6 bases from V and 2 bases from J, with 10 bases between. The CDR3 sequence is CASSRQSNYGYTF. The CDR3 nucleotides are TGTGCCAGCAGCAGACAGAGCAACTATGGCTACACCTTC.

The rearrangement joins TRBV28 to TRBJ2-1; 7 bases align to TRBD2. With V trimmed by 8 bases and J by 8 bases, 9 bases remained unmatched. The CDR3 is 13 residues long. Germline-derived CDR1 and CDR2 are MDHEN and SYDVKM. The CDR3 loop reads CASWAGVSDEQFF. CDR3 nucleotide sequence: TGTGCCAGCTGGGCGGGAGTATCTGATGAGCAGTTCTTC.

CDR3 DNA: TGTGCCAGCAGTGTCGGGGGACAGGGAAAGACCCAGTACTTC. This codes for CASSVGGQGKTQYF. The chain recombines TRBV28 with TRBJ2-5; 9 bases line up with TRBD1. CDR3 length: 14 residues. Germline lookup yields CDR1 MDHEN and CDR2 SYDVKM. Trimming removed 5 bases from V and 6 bases from J; junction bases left unmatched: 7. Filled out from reference TRBV28 and TRBJ2-5, the complete variable domain reads DVKVTQSSRYLVKRTGEKVFLECVQDMDHENMFWYRQDPGLGLRLIYFSYDVKMKEKGDIPEGYSVSREKKERFSLILESASTNQTSMYLCASSVGGQGKTQYFGPGTRLLVL.

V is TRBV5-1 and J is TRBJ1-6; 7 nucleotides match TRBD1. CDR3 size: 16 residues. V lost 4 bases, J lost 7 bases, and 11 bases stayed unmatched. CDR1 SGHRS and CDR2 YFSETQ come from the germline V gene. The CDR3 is CASSAWVQGGNSPLHF. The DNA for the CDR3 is TGCGCCAGCAGCGCGTGGGTCCAGGGGGGAAATTCACCCCTCCACTTT.

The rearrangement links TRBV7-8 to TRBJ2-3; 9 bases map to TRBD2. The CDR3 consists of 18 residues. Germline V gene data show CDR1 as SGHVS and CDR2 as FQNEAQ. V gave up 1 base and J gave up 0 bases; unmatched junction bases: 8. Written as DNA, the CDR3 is TGTGCCAGCAGCTTAGGAAGTCTAGCGGGGTCTAGCACAGATACGCAGTATTTT. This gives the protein CASSLGSLAGSSTDTQYF.

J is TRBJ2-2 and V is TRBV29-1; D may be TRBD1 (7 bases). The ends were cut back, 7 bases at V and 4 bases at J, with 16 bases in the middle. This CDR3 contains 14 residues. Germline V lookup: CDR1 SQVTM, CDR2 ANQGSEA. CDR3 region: CSAQGGLGTGELFF. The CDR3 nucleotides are TGCAGCGCCCAGGGGGGCTTGGGCACCGGGGAGCTGTTTTTT.

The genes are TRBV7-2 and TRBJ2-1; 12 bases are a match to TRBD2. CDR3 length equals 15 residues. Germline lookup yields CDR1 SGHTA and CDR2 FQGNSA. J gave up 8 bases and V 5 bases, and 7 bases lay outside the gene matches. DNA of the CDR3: TGTGCCAGCAGCCGAGGACTAGCGGGACTGGATGAGCAGTTCTTC. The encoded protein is CASSRGLAGLDEQFF.

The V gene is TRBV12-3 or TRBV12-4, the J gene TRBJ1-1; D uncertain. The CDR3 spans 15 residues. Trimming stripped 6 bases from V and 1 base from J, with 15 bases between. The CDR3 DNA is TGTGCCAGCAGCCTCTTTCGAGGGAAGAACACTGAAGCTTTCTTT. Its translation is CASSLFRGKNTEAFF.

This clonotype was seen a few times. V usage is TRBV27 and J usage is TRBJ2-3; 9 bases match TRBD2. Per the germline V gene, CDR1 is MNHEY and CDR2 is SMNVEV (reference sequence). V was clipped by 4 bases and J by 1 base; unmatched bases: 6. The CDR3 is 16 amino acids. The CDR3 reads CASSSAGLAGTDTQYF. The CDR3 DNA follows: TGTGCCAGCAGTTCCGCGGGACTAGCCGGCACAGATACGCAGTATTTT.

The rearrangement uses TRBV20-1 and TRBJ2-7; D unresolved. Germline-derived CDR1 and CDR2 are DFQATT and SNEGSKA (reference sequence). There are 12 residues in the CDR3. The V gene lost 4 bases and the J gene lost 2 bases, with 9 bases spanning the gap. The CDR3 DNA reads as TGCAGTGCTATTCAACCTCCCTACGAGCAGTACTTC. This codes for CSAIQPPYEQYF.

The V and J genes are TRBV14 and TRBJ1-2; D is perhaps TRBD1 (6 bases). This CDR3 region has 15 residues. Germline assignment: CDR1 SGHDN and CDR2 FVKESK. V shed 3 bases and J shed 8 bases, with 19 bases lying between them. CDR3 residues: CASSHSTTGFGGYTF. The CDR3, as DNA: TGTGCCAGCAGCCACTCCACGACAGGCTTCGGGGGCTACACCTTC.

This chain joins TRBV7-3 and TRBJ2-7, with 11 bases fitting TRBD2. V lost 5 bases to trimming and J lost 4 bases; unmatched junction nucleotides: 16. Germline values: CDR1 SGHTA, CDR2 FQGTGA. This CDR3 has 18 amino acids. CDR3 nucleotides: TGTGCCAGCAGCCCCGCTGGGGCTACTAGCGGGAGCCCGTACGAGCAGTACTTC. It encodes CASSPAGATSGSPYEQYF.

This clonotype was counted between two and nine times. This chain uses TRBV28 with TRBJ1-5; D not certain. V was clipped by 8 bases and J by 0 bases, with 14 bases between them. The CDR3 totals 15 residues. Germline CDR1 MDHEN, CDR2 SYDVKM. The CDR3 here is CASSTRKASNQPQHF. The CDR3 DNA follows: TGTGCCAGCTCTACCCGGAAGGCTAGCAATCAGCCCCAGCATTTT.

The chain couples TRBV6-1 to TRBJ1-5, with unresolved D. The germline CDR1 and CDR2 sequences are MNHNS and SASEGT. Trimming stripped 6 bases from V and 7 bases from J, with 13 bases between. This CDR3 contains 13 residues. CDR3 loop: CASSLSVGQPQHF. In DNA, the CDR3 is TGTGCCAGCAGCCTATCCGTCGGGCAGCCCCAGCATTTT.

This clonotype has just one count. The CDR3 loop reads CAWNRLGVTEAFF. CDR3 bases: TGTGCCTGGAACCGACTTGGGGTCACTGAAGCTTTCTTT. V is TRBV30 and J is TRBJ1-1; no definite D call. V was clipped by 4 bases and J by 4 bases, with 13 bases between them. This CDR3 is 13 amino acids long. Per the germline V gene, CDR1 is GTSNPN and CDR2 is SVGIG (reference sequence).

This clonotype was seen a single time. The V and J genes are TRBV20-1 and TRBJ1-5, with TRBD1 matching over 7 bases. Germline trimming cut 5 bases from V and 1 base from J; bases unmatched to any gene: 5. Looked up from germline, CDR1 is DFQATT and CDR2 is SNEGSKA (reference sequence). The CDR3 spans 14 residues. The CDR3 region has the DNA TGCAGTGCTTGCCCGGGACAGAGCAATCAGCCCCAGCATTTT. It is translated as CSACPGQSNQPQHF.

CDR3 in DNA: TGTGCCAGCAGCTTGTACAGCAATCAGCCCCAGCATTTT. Amino acid sequence: CASSLYSNQPQHF. The chain is built from TRBV5-8 and TRBJ1-5; no clear D gene. The CDR3 sequence is 13 residues long. V lost 1 base, J lost 1 base, and 3 bases lay in between. In germline, CDR1 is SGHTS, CDR2 YDEGEE.

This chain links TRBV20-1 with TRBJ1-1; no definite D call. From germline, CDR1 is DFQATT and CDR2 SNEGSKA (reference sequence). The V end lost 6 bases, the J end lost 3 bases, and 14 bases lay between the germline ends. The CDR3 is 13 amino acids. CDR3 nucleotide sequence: TGCAGTGCCGGAGAAGATGGGGACACTGAAGCTTTCTTT. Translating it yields CSAGEDGDTEAFF.

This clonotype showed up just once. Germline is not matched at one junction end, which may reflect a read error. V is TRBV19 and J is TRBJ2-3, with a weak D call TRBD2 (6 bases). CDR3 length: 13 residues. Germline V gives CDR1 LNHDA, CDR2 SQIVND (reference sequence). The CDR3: CASTAGFPGTQYF. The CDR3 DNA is TGTGCTAGTACGGCGGGGTTCCCCGGTACGCAGTATTTT.

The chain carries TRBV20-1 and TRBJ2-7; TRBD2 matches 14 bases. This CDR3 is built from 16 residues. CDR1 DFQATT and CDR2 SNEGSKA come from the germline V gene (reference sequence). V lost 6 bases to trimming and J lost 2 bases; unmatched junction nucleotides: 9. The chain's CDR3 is CSATGTSGSSAYEQYF. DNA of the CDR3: TGCAGTGCGACCGGGACTAGCGGGAGTTCCGCCTACGAGCAGTACTTC.

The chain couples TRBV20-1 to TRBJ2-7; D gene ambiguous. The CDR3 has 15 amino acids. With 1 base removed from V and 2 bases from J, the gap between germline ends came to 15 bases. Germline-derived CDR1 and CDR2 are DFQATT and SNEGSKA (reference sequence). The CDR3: CSARGPSTDPYEQYF. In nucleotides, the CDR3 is TGCAGTGCTAGAGGACCCAGCACCGACCCCTACGAGCAGTACTTC.

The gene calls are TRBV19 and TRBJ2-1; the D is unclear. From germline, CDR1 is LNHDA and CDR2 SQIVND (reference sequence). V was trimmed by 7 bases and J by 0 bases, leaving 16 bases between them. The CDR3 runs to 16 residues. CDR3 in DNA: TGTGCCAGTAAGGCCTTCAGTCTTAGCTCCTACAATGAGCAGTTCTTC. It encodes CASKAFSLSSYNEQFF.